Given below is one T cell receptor beta chain in context. Its antigen remains undetermined. Base qualities are missing; no much larger clone stands one base away. This specimen belongs to a study of post-analysis software for immune sequencing data (dated by TCRdb to the mid-2010s). Background for the entire study: Recorded disease courses included relapsing-remitting, secondary progressive and progressive-relapsing multiple sclerosis, with some patients lacking subtype annotation. Patient repertoires were compared against some twelve previously published healthy control repertoires from donors aged 6 to 25 years. A subset of samples was prepared in parallel using single-end sample barcoding, then pooled and co-amplified after Illumina adapter ligation. Paper-wide results and their limitations: Compared with controls, multiple sclerosis patients had significantly lower normalized Chao1 diversity, a finding suggesting substantial peripheral T-cell clonal expansion. Several TRBV segments, including TRBV5-6, TRBV5-1 and TRBV20-1, were significantly more frequent in patients than controls. When samples were clustered directly using the F measure, samples prepared in the same batch co-clustered strongly, which prompted a batch-effect correction. The multiple sclerosis patient group was slightly younger than the control group.

Library method: PCR. Sequenced on an Illumina HiSeq 2500. To reduce PCR and sequencing biases, unique molecular identifiers were built into the TCR beta cDNA libraries. Approximately 500,000 cDNA molecules were obtained for every 1 to 10 million input T cells, so each molecule roughly corresponded to one T cell. The patient libraries were prepared and sequenced with the same protocol used for the earlier healthy control dataset. Samples belonging to the same batch were prepared together, multiplexed and sequenced on a shared HiSeq lane. Per the authors' processing: MIGEC was used to process the raw barcoded reads, and molecular identifier groups with only a single read were discarded before consensus assembly and CDR3 extraction. VDJtools was used for post-analysis of the clonotype tables, and diversity was normalized by down-sampling every dataset to the size of the smallest sample. Repertoire overlap clustering matched CDR3 amino acid but not nucleotide sequences to correct batch-related cross-sample contamination. Using fastp at Q25 and MiXCR, TCRdb reprocessed the public reads and kept productive beta chains. Each CDR3 protein gets just one entry, which takes the most common genes and DNA from the rows behind it. The V and J calls shown here were made by TCRdb, not taken from the authors' results. This sample lists about 680,000 distinct CDR3 sequences; approximately 59% were detected once. Clones ranked in the top ten supply over 9% of the sample.

To demonstrate the VDJtools post-analysis software, the study profiled TCR beta repertoires from the peripheral blood of around 13 young patients with multiple sclerosis. The patients with multiple sclerosis were children and adolescents between about 6 and 16 years of age. From the cysteine through the phenylalanine, the CDR3 covers 12 amino acids. Only the CDR3 part of the read is kept: 36 bases, read in frame from the first base. CDR1 MDHEN and CDR2 SYDVKM are derived from the germline V gene. V sheds 7 bases and J sheds 0 bases, leaving 7 bases between their ends. Rearrangement joined TRBV28 to TRBJ2-7, with the D gene too uncertain to name. The TCR originated in a girl aged 2-10 years with multiple sclerosis. Material for sequencing was blood. The sequenced DNA is TGTGCCAGCAACGATAACTCCTACGAGCAGTACTTC. Translated, it gives CASNDNSYEQYF.